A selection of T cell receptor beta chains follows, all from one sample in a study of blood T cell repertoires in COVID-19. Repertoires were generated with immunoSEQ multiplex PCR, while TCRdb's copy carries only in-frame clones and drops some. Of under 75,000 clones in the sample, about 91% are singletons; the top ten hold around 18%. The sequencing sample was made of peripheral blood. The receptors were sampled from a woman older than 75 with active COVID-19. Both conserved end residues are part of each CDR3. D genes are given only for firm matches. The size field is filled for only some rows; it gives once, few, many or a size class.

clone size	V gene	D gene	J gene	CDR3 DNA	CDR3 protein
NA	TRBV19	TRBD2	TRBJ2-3	TGTGCCAGTAGTCGGACTAGCGGGGGAATAATAGATACGCAGTATTTT	CASSRTSGGIIDTQYF
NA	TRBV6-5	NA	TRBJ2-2	TGTGCCAGCGGGCGGGGATCGAACACCGGGGAGCTGTTTTTT	CASGRGSNTGELFF
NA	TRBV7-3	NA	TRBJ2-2	TGTGCCAGCAGCCCCCTCGGGGGGCCAGTCGGGGAGCTGTTTTTT	CASSPLGGPVGELFF
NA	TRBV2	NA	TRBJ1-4	TGTGCCAGCAGTGTATACAGAACAACTAATGAAAAACTGTTTTTT	CASSVYRTTNEKLFF
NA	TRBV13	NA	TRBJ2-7	TGTGCCAGCGCCTATGCGGGTTCCTACGAGCAGTACTTC	CASAYAGSYEQYF
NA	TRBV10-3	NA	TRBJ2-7	TGTGCCATCAGGTCAATATCAGGGGTCGGCGAGCAGTACTTC	CAIRSISGVGEQYF
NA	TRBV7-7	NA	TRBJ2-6	TGTGCTAGCAGCCCAGAGGCAGGGACTCCTGGGGCCAACGTCCTGACTTTC	CASSPEAGTPGANVLTF
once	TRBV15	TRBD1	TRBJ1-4	TGTGCCACCAGCAGGCGATGGCCGGGACAGGAGAATGAAAAACTGTTTTTT	CATSRRWPGQENEKLFF
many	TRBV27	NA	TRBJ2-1	TGTGCCAGCAGACTCGGGAATGAGCAGTTCTTC	CASRLGNEQFF
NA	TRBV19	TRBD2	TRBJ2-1	TGTGCCAGTAGTATAAGTGGGCTAGCGGGGGGAAAGGCTTTTGAGCAGTTCTTC	CASSISGLAGGKAFEQFF
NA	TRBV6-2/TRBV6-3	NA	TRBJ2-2	TGTGCCAGCAGTTCCACCCGGGACTCGAGGTCCACCGGGGAGCTGTTTTTT	CASSSTRDSRSTGELFF
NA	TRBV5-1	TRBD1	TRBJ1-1	TGCGCCAGCAGCCGACAGGGCCTAGGATCGAACACTGAAGCTTTCTTT	CASSRQGLGSNTEAFF
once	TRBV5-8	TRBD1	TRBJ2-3	TGTGCCAGCAGCTTTGGGACAGGGTATGGGGTGGGGATCACAGATACGCAGTATTTT	CASSFGTGYGVGITDTQYF
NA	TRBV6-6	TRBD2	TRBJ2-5	TGTGCCAGCGGCTGGCGGGGGGGCACAGAGACCCAGTACTTC	CASGWRGGTETQYF
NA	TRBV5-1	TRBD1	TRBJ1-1	TGCGCCAGCAGCTTGCTGCAGGGGGCATCTGAAGCTTTCTTT	CASSLLQGASEAFF
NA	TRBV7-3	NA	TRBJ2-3	TGTGCCAGCAGCTTAGAGGGGGCAGATACGCAGTATTTT	CASSLEGADTQYF
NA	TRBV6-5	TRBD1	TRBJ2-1	TGTGCCAGCAGTCCAAACAGGGGGCTTTACAATGAGCAGTTCTTC	CASSPNRGLYNEQFF
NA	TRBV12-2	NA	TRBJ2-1	TGTGCAAGTCGCTTAGCCGACAGGATTCTAGCGGGGGAGATCTACAATGAGCAGTTCTTC	CASRLADRILAGEIYNEQFF
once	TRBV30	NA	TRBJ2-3	TGTGCCGCAAGATACGGGGGGCGTGGCACAGATACGCAGTATTTT	CAARYGGRGTDTQYF
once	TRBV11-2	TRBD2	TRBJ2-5	TGTGCCAGCAGCTTAGGAGCGGGGGGATATACCCAGTACTTC	CASSLGAGGYTQYF
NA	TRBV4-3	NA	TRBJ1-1	TGCGCCAGCAGCCAAGATTTTGGGAGGACTGAAGCTTTCTTT	CASSQDFGRTEAFF
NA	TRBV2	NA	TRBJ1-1	TGTGCCAGCAGTGAAGACAGGGCTGAAGCTTTCTTT	CASSEDRAEAFF
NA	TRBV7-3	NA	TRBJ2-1	TGTGCCAGCAGCTCGGGACTTGGACCCTACAATGAGCAGTTCTTC	CASSSGLGPYNEQFF
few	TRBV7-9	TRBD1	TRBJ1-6	TGTGCCAGCAGCTCCCATGGACAGGGAGCTTCTTCACCCCTCCACTTT	CASSSHGQGASSPLHF
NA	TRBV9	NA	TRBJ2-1	TGTGCCAGCAGCGTAGCTCCTCAGGTACACAATGAGCAGTTCTTC	CASSVAPQVHNEQFF
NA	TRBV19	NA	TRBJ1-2	TGTGCCAGTAGTTCATCCTTGGGCAGGTCTTCCGCCTATGGCTACACCTTC	CASSSSLGRSSAYGYTF
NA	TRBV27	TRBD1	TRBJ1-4	TGTGCCAGCAGTTCTCCAGGGGGCGGCAGTGAAAAACTGTTTTTT	CASSSPGGGSEKLFF
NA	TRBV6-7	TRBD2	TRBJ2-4	TGTGCCAGCAGATCCCACGGGGGGGTCAAAAACATTCAGTACTTC	CASRSHGGVKNIQYF
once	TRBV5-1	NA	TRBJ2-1	TGCGCCAGCAGCCCCCAGGGCGGGGCCTACAATGAGCAGTTCTTC	CASSPQGGAYNEQFF
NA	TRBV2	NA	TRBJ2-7	TGTGCCAGCATTGGAGGCGGCTCCTACGAGCAGTACTTC	CASIGGGSYEQYF
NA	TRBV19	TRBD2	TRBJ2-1	TGTGCCAGTAGTCTTCAGCCTAGCGGGGGGGAATACAATGAGCAGTTCTTC	CASSLQPSGGEYNEQFF
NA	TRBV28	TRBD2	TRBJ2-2	TGTGCCACCCGACTAGCGGGCACCGGGGAGCTGTTTTTT	CATRLAGTGELFF
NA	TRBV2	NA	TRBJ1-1	TGTGCCAGCAGTGGGTCGGGAACTATCAATTCTGAAGCTTTCTTT	CASSGSGTINSEAFF
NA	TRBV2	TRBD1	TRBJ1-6	TGTGCCAGCAGTGAAGGGACAGGGGGCTGGTTTAATTCACCCCTCCACTTT	CASSEGTGGWFNSPLHF
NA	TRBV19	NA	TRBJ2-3	TGTGCCAGTAGTATAACAGGACTAGCAGGGGGTACGCAGTATTTT	CASSITGLAGGTQYF
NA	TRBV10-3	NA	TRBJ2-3	TGTGCCATCAGTGGTAGCGTCTCTAGCACAGATACGCAGTATTTT	CAISGSVSSTDTQYF
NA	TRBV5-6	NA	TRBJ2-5	TGTGCCAGCAGCCACCAGGGTGGGGAGACCCAGTACTTC	CASSHQGGETQYF